The 24 T cell receptor beta chains presented below share a single source sample, sequenced in a study of control samples from healthy donors and cancer patients. Generated by immunoSEQ multiplex PCR, the TCRdb table keeps only in-frame clones and is missing some. In the table there are 90,000 to 150,000 clones, approximately 87% of which are singletons. Sequenced: blood. These receptors were collected from a man aged 25-40 years in good health.

The V gene is TRBV7-2, the J gene TRBJ1-1, with 7 bases fitting TRBD1. J gave up 2 bases and V 7 bases, and 7 bases lay outside the gene matches. The CDR3 has 14 residues. The germline CDR1 and CDR2 sequences are SGHTA and FQGNSA. CDR3 in DNA: TGTGCCAGCACCCGGGGGACAGACAACACTGAAGCTTTCTTT. This translates into CASTRGTDNTEAFF.

This clone was recorded a few times. CDR3 coding DNA: TGTGCCAGCAGCTTAGGAAGCTCTGGAAACACCATATATTTT. As protein: CASSLGSSGNTIYF. The gene calls are TRBV7-9 and TRBJ1-3; D not resolved. This CDR3 spans 14 amino acids. The V gene's germline CDR1 is SEHNR and CDR2 FQNEAQ (reference sequence). Trimming removed 1 base from V and 0 bases from J, with 4 bases in between.

The rearrangement joins TRBV6-6 to TRBJ2-1; 13 bases fit TRBD2. The CDR3 extends over 16 amino acids. From germline, CDR1 is MNHNY and CDR2 SVGAGI (reference sequence). The ends lost 6 bases at V and 4 bases at J; junction bases unmatched: 6. CDR3 sequence: CASRTSGGASYNEQFF. The CDR3 coding sequence is TGTGCCAGCAGAACTAGCGGGGGGGCCTCGTACAATGAGCAGTTCTTC.

V is TRBV18 and J is TRBJ1-6, with a tentative D call TRBD1 (5 bases). Looked up from germline, CDR1 is KGHSH and CDR2 is LQKENI. The CDR3 length is 15 residues. V was pared by 3 bases and J by 6 bases, with 12 bases between. CDR3 amino acids: CASSPLQEPNSPLHF. The CDR3, as DNA: TGTGCCAGCTCACCTTTACAGGAACCTAATTCACCCCTCCACTTT.

The V and J genes are TRBV11-3 and TRBJ1-5; D possibly corresponds to TRBD1 (5 bases). Trimming removed 0 bases from V and 6 bases from J, with 6 bases in between. This CDR3 is built from 13 residues. Germline V gives CDR1 SGHNT, CDR2 YENEEA. The CDR3 DNA sequence: TGTGCCAGCAGCTTAGATGGGGGTCAGCCCCAGCATTTT. It translates to CASSLDGGQPQHF.

The CDR3 protein is CASSFGTSIYEQYF. The CDR3, as DNA: TGCGCCAGCAGCTTCGGGACGTCGATCTACGAGCAGTACTTC. The J gene is TRBJ2-7, the V gene TRBV5-1, with D perhaps being TRBD1 or TRBD2 (5 bases each). CDR1 is SGHRS and CDR2 is YFSETQ in the germline V gene. Trimming removed 2 bases from V and 3 bases from J, with 12 bases in between. The CDR3 has 14 amino acids.

This clone was counted only a few times. The chain recombines TRBV10-1 with TRBJ2-7; 7 nucleotides align to TRBD2. CDR1 and CDR2 (germline): WNHNN, SYGVQD (reference sequence). CDR3 length: 15 residues. V gave up 3 bases and J gave up 5 bases; unmatched junction bases: 10. CDR3 in amino acids: CASSDSLGGDDEQYF. CDR3 nucleotides: TGCGCCAGCAGTGACTCCCTGGGGGGGGACGACGAGCAGTACTTC.

The sample holds one count of this clone. The chain uses TRBV3-1 (or the pseudogene TRBV3-2) and TRBJ1-6; D perhaps matches TRBD1 (5 bases). Per the germline V gene, CDR1 is LGHDT and CDR2 is YNNKEL (reference sequence). CDR3 length: 17 residues. Between the trimmed V and J ends, which lost 0 bases and 9 bases, there was a span of 18 bases. Here the CDR3 DNA reads TGTGCCAGCAGCCAAGATTGGGGCTCAGGGAGGAGTTCACCCCTCCACTTT. This encodes CASSQDWGSGRSSPLHF.

This clone was seen only once. This chain uses TRBV29-1 with TRBJ2-1; 11 positions match TRBD2. CDR1 and CDR2 (germline): SQVTM, ANQGSEA. This CDR3 has 12 amino acids. J gave up 15 bases and V 4 bases, and 8 bases lay outside the gene matches. CDR3 residues: CSVVPSGGRGFF. The CDR3, as DNA: TGCAGCGTTGTCCCTAGCGGGGGGCGGGGGTTCTTC.

The V call is TRBV10-1, the J call TRBJ2-2, with D possibly called TRBD1 or TRBD2 (5 bases each). CDR1 and CDR2 (germline): WNHNN, SYGVQD (reference sequence). V was shortened by 8 bases and J by 0 bases, with 16 bases between the two germline ends. The CDR3 is 16 residues long. CDR3 DNA: TGCGCCAGCGGGGACGAATTGAGAGCGAACACCGGGGAGCTGTTTTTT. Translated: CASGDELRANTGELFF.

The rearrangement uses TRBV6-5 and TRBJ2-1, with 11 bases aligning to TRBD2. The CDR3 sequence is 14 residues long. The trim removed 5 bases at V and 7 bases at J, leaving 4 bases unmatched. Germline-derived CDR1 and CDR2 are MNHEY and SVGAGI. The CDR3 DNA follows: TGTGCCAGCAGTCATCTAGCGGGGGGAAATGAGCAGTTCTTC. Translating it yields CASSHLAGGNEQFF.

V gene TRBV4-2 combines with J gene TRBJ2-5, with 8 bases matching TRBD1. Germline CDR1 and CDR2: LGHNA and YNFKEQ. V shed 2 bases, J shed 2 bases, and the junction held 4 bases outside the gene matches. The CDR3 has 15 amino acids. CDR3 residues: CASSQRQGTQETQYF. The CDR3 DNA reads as TGTGCCAGCAGCCAACGACAGGGGACACAAGAGACCCAGTACTTC.

J is TRBJ1-6 and V is TRBV27, with D unclear. The length of the CDR3 is 18 residues. V gave up 2 bases and J gave up 5 bases, with 19 bases separating them. Germline lookup yields CDR1 MNHEY and CDR2 SMNVEV (reference sequence). The CDR3 sequence: CASSLIFRASGNNSPLHF. The CDR3 DNA reads TGTGCCAGCAGTTTAATCTTTCGGGCTTCTGGGAATAATTCACCCCTCCACTTT.

The chain carries TRBV5-1 and TRBJ1-3; TRBD1 is a possible D gene (6 bases). The CDR3 totals 18 residues. Germline V lookup: CDR1 SGHRS, CDR2 YFSETQ. The ends were cut back, 4 bases at V and 1 base at J, with 21 bases in the middle. CDR3 nucleotides: TGCGCCAGCAGCCCCCCAAGGGACATTGCAGCTTCTGGAAACACCATATATTTT. Protein product: CASSPPRDIAASGNTIYF.

This rearrangement joins TRBV3-1 (or the pseudogene TRBV3-2) to TRBJ2-2; D remains unclear. CDR3 length: 12 residues. The germline CDR1 and CDR2 sequences are LGHDT and YNNKEL (reference sequence). Trimming took off 9 bases at V and 1 base at J, with 6 bases between the two ends. The CDR3 DNA follows: TGTGCCAGTAACTTGAACACCGGGGAGCTGTTTTTT. It translates to CASNLNTGELFF.

This clone was detected only once. The V gene is TRBV11-3, the J gene TRBJ1-6; the D is unclear. V lost 5 bases and J 7 bases, leaving 12 bases between the germline ends. The germline gives CDR1 SGHNT, CDR2 YENEEA. The CDR3 loop spans 14 amino acids. CDR3 amino acids: CASSQAGGNSPLHF. Here the CDR3 DNA reads TGTGCCAGCAGCCAAGCGGGAGGCAATTCACCCCTCCACTTT.

The V call is TRBV5-8, the J call TRBJ2-7; no clear D gene. The V end was cut by 0 bases, the J end by 7 bases, with 11 bases between. From germline, CDR1 is SGHTS and CDR2 YDEGEE. This CDR3 region has 13 residues. The CDR3 protein is CASSLGVRKEQYV. In DNA form, the CDR3 reads TGTGCCAGCAGCTTGGGGGTGAGGAAGGAGCAGTACGTC.

The rearrangement links TRBV27 to TRBJ2-2, with D unresolved. V lost 8 bases to trimming and J lost 2 bases, with 12 bases between them. The length of the CDR3 is 14 residues. Germline V gives CDR1 MNHEY, CDR2 SMNVEV (reference sequence). CDR3 coding DNA: TGTGCCAGCGCCCTTTTTCTTAACACCGGGGAGCTGTTTTTT. Residues: CASALFLNTGELFF.

This clone was found once. This chain uses TRBV27 with TRBJ1-1; D is ambiguous. Germline-derived CDR1 and CDR2 are MNHEY and SMNVEV (reference sequence). The length of the CDR3 is 13 residues. V lost 8 bases to trimming and J lost 2 bases, with 12 bases between them. The CDR3 DNA follows: TGTGCCAGCGGATGGGCACCCAACACTGAAGCTTTCTTT. This gives the protein CASGWAPNTEAFF.

This chain joins TRBV29-1 and TRBJ1-5; D unclear. CDR1 is SQVTM, CDR2 ANQGSEA, per germline. Trimming took 4 bases from V and 0 from J, leaving 7 bases between them. The CDR3 spans 13 residues. CDR3: CSVVEDSNQPQHF. The CDR3 coding sequence is TGCAGCGTTGTGGAGGATAGCAATCAGCCCCAGCATTTT.

This chain joins TRBV10-3 and TRBJ1-2; unclear D gene. The CDR3 covers 12 residues. Trimming pared 0 bases from V and 6 bases from J, leaving 5 bases between. CDR1 ENHRY and CDR2 SYGVKD come from the germline V gene. CDR3 sequence reads: CAISESRDGYTF. Here the CDR3 DNA reads TGTGCCATCAGTGAGTCAAGGGATGGCTACACCTTC.

This clone was recorded once. The chain recombines TRBV5-1 with TRBJ1-1, with a tentative D call TRBD1 (5 bases). Germline V gene data show CDR1 as SGHRS and CDR2 as YFSETQ. The V end lost 1 base, the J end lost 3 bases, and 13 bases lay between the germline ends. This CDR3 comprises 15 residues. DNA for the CDR3: TGCGCCAGCAGCTTGTGGGCAGGGATGGACACTGAAGCTTTCTTT. Protein product: CASSLWAGMDTEAFF.

The chain couples TRBV7-9 to TRBJ2-4, with 7 positions matching TRBD1. With V trimmed by 3 bases and J by 5 bases, 7 bases remained unmatched. CDR3 length: 15 residues. Looked up from germline, CDR1 is SEHNR and CDR2 is FQNEAQ (reference sequence). CDR3 coding DNA: TGTGCCAGCAGCTTGGGGGACAGCGCCGAAAACATTCAGTACTTC. Its translation: CASSLGDSAENIQYF.

CDR3 nucleotides: TGTGCCCCCACGCGAAAGGGAATTGACGGCTACACCTTC. Amino acid sequence: CAPTRKGIDGYTF. The chain links TRBV12-3 or TRBV12-4 to TRBJ1-2, with D uncertain. The length of the CDR3 is 13 residues. Trimming took 11 bases from V and 8 from J, leaving 21 bases between them.